This T cell receptor beta chain was recorded in a study of blood T cell repertoires in COVID-19. Study at large: Some COVID-19 samples were acute and others convalescent; all came from the United States, Italy and Spain. Sources were T cells, B-cell-depleted T cells, or PBMCs; the material itself was cDNA or gDNA.

Trimming left V 5 bases short and J 2 bases short, with 5 bases between. CDR1 and CDR2 (germline): SGHAT, FQNNGV. CDR3 length equals 12 residues. In the original processing: Reference gene primer amplification yielded estimated nucleated cell counts. Using immunoSEQ multiplex PCR, the repertoire was profiled, and TCRdb retains in-frame clones only, with some absent. That table gives V, J and clone size, and the DNA gave D and trimming. The profile covers roughly 100,000 clones, with around nine tenths appearing a single time and about 3.7% taken by the ten largest. Sequenced: peripheral blood. The origin of this receptor is a woman in her sixties or seventies with acute or convalescent COVID-19. This chain uses TRBV11-2 with TRBJ2-3; no clear D gene. The CDR3 protein is CASSLFTDTQYF. As DNA, the CDR3 is TGTGCCAGCAGCCTCTTCACAGATACGCAGTATTTT.